This T cell receptor beta chain was identified during a study of shared clonotypes between healthy human individuals. Overall study: Researchers drew samples from a couple of women and three men aged 18 to 49. Whole-study results and caveats: On the whole, naive subsets had larger estimated richness than memory subsets had.

Regarding this clone: What it binds is not known.

Original processing methods: ImmunoSEQ sequences covered only the junction and lacked quality scores; filtering therefore differed. Some clones are missing from TCRdb's copy, which holds only in-frame ones; the method was immunoSEQ multiplex PCR. The V and J calls and clone size were taken over from that table, and D and trimming were inferred from the DNA. The sample lists over a million clones, around 98% occurring once. Unmatched junction bases numbered 7, after V lost 4 bases and J lost 5 bases. The germline CDR1 and CDR2 sequences are MDHEN and SYDVKM. The CDR3 spans 15 residues. The clonotype originates from a man aged 25 to 40 in good health. This chain connects TRBV28 to TRBJ2-5, with 10 positions matching TRBD2. Sequenced sample: naive CD4+ T cells sorted from blood. The sample's subset: CD45RA+ positively selected. The CDR3 here is CASSSRLAGVETQYF. Here the CDR3 DNA reads TGTGCCAGCAGTTCGAGACTAGCGGGTGTGGAGACCCAGTACTTC.